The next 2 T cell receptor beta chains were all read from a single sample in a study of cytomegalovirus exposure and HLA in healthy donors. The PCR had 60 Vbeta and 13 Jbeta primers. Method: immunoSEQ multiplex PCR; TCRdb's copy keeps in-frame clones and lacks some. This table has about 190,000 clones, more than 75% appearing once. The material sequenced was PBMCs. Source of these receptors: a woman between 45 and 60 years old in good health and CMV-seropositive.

The DNA for the CDR3 is TGTGCCAGTAGTCCCTCGACAGGGATGAACACTGAAGCTTTCTTT. Residues: CASSPSTGMNTEAFF. The gene calls are TRBV19 and TRBJ1-1, with TRBD1 matching 7 bases. CDR1 and CDR2 from the germline V gene are LNHDA and SQIVND (reference sequence). J was trimmed by 0 bases and V by 5 bases; bases with no gene match: 6. CDR3 size: 15 residues.

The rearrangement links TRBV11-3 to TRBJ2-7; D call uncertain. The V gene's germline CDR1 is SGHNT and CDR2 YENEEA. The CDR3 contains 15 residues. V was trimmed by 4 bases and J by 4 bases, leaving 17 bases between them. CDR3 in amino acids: CASSSWSFEAYEQYF. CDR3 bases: TGTGCCAGCAGCTCCTGGAGCTTTGAGGCGTACGAGCAGTACTTC.